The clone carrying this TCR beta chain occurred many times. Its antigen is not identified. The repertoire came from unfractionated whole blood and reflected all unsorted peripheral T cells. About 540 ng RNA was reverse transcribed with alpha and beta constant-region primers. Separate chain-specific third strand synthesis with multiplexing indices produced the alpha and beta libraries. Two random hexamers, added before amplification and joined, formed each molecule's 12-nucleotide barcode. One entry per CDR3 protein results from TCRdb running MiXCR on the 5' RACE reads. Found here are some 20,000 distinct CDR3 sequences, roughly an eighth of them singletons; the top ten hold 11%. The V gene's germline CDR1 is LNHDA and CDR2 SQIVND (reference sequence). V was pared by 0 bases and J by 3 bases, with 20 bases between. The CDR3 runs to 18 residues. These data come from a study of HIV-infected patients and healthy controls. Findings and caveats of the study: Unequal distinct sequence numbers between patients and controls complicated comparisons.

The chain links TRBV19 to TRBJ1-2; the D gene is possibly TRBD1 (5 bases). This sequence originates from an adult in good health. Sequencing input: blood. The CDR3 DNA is TGTGCCAGTAGTATAGATCAAGGGGCGGCAGCCAGCGACTATGGCTACACCTTC. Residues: CASSIDQGAAASDYGYTF.